One sample yielded the 10 T cell receptor beta chains listed below, sequenced in a study of blood T cell repertoires in COVID-19. The data were produced by immunoSEQ multiplex PCR, yet TCRdb's version contains in-frame clones alone and is incomplete. The table records around 350,000 clones, around 90% of them present only once. What was sequenced was peripheral blood. All receptors come from a human donor in a cohort sampled during active COVID-19.

V and J are TRBV28 and TRBJ2-4; the D gene is possibly TRBD1 (6 bases). The germline V gene encodes CDR1 MDHEN and CDR2 SYDVKM. This CDR3 comprises 16 residues. Trimming took 4 bases from V and 0 from J, leaving 13 bases between them. CDR3 DNA sequence: TGTGCCAGCAGTTCGCGACAGGTGCTAGCCAAAAACATTCAGTACTTC. Translated, it gives CASSSRQVLAKNIQYF.

The chain links TRBV28 to TRBJ1-6; 9 bases line up with TRBD1. J gave up 0 bases and V 4 bases, and 13 bases lay outside the gene matches. Germline V gives CDR1 MDHEN, CDR2 SYDVKM. This CDR3 region has 20 residues. The CDR3 nucleotides are TGTGCCAGCAGTTCGGGACAGGGCTCCCTTTCCCTCTCCTATAATTCACCCCTCCACTTT. It yields the protein CASSSGQGSLSLSYNSPLHF.

The chain links TRBV7-6 to TRBJ2-7, with 7 bases identical to TRBD2. With V trimmed by 1 base and J by 3 bases, 15 bases remained unmatched. The CDR3 extends over 18 amino acids. Per germline, CDR1 SGHVS and CDR2 FNYEAQ. CDR3 in amino acids: CASSLGAPGLADLYEQYF. CDR3 nucleotides: TGTGCCAGCAGCTTAGGTGCCCCGGGGCTAGCGGATCTCTACGAGCAGTACTTC.

The chain links TRBV11-3 to TRBJ2-1; 10 nucleotides line up with TRBD2. The CDR3 length is 15 residues. The germline CDR1 and CDR2 sequences are SGHNT and YENEEA. With 3 bases clipped from V and 4 bases from J, the junction kept 3 bases outside the gene matches. CDR3 in amino acids: CASSLLAGVYNEQFF. CDR3 sequence (DNA): TGTGCCAGCAGCTTGCTAGCGGGAGTGTACAATGAGCAGTTCTTC.

This chain connects TRBV6-1 to TRBJ1-1, with D perhaps TRBD1 (5 bases). This CDR3 spans 13 amino acids. CDR1 and CDR2 from the germline V gene are MNHNS and SASEGT. Trimming removed 1 base at V and 8 bases at J, with 11 bases between. CDR3 in amino acids: CASSEEGVGEAFF. For the CDR3, the DNA is TGTGCCAGCAGTGAAGAAGGGGTGGGGGAAGCTTTCTTT.

Of note for this clone: At the DNA level, this CDR3 is encoded by other sequences in the same sample as well. The chain links TRBV27 to TRBJ1-1; the D gene is possibly TRBD1 (5 bases). Trimming shortened V by 2 bases and J by 4 bases, and 11 bases separated the two germline ends. Looked up from germline, CDR1 is MNHEY and CDR2 is SMNVEV (reference sequence). The CDR3 covers 14 residues. The CDR3 is CASSLRGQGTEAFF. As DNA, the CDR3 is TGTGCCAGCAGTTTAAGGGGTCAAGGCACTGAAGCTTTCTTT.

In the case of this clone: An end of the junction does not agree with germline; a read error may underlie this. This chain uses TRBV2 with TRBJ2-1; D is perhaps TRBD1 (6 bases). The CDR3 runs 11 residues. Germline loops: CDR1 SNHLY, CDR2 FYNNEI. CDR3 in amino acids: CASSVWQGTIF. As DNA, the CDR3 is TGTGCCAGCAGTGTATGGCAGGGGACGATCTTC. Filled out from reference TRBV2 and TRBJ2-1, the complete variable domain reads EPEVTQTPSHQVTQMGQEVILRCVPISNHLYFYWYRQILGQKVEFLVSFYNNEISEKSEIFDDQFSVERPDGSNFTLKIRSTKLEDSAMYFCASSVWQGTIFGPGTRLTVL.

The chain uses TRBV18 and TRBJ2-1, with TRBD2 matching over 12 bases. The trim removed 4 bases at V and 7 bases at J, leaving 5 bases unmatched. The CDR3 length is 15 residues. CDR1 and CDR2 from the germline V gene are KGHSH and LQKENI. The DNA for the CDR3 is TGTGCCAGCTCACAGACTAGCGGGGGAAGGAATGAGCAGTTCTTC. Translation: CASSQTSGGRNEQFF.

This clone appeared once. The chain joins TRBV19 to TRBJ2-7, with 11 bases lining up with TRBD2. The V segment lost 6 bases and the J segment 3 bases; nucleotides outside the gene matches: 4. The CDR3 has 14 residues. In germline, CDR1 is LNHDA, CDR2 SQIVND (reference sequence). Here the CDR3 reads CASSASGRFYEQYF. CDR3 coding DNA: TGTGCCAGTAGCGCTAGCGGGAGGTTCTACGAGCAGTACTTC.

V gene TRBV6-5 combines with J gene TRBJ1-1, with a tentative D call TRBD1 (5 bases). The V gene lost 1 base and the J gene lost 3 bases, with 15 bases spanning the gap. This CDR3 has 16 amino acids. Looked up from germline, CDR1 is MNHEY and CDR2 is SVGAGI. For the CDR3, the DNA is TGTGCCAGCAGTTACTTCCTAGGAGGGGAGGACACTGAAGCTTTCTTT. Its protein is CASSYFLGGEDTEAFF.